This T cell receptor beta chain was sequenced for a study of T cell repertoires in ileal Crohn's disease. Study results and caveats: Clonality above 26.8% at surgery always came with endoscopic recurrence. Compared with non-smokers, active smokers at surgery showed more clonal expansions.

TCRB immunosequencing input was roughly 490 nanograms of biopsy DNA per sample. The protocol was immunoSEQ multiplex PCR, while the TCRdb copy is restricted to in-frame clones and leaves out a portion. The profile shows some 17,000 clones, roughly 70% of them singletons. This clone was found a few times. The antigen remains undetermined. Trimming removed 0 bases from V and 6 bases from J, with 14 bases in between. Germline CDR1 and CDR2: SGHTA and FQGNSA. CDR3 length: 15 residues. Sequenced: ileal tissue. The sequence was collected from an adult with Crohn's disease. The rearrangement uses TRBV7-2 and TRBJ1-1, with D uncertain. The CDR3 loop reads CASSLAADSYAEAFF. CDR3 nucleotide sequence: TGTGCCAGCAGCTTAGCAGCGGACTCATACGCTGAAGCTTTCTTT.